The rows below give T cell receptor beta chains drawn from one sample of a study of vaccination and CD4 T cells after COVID-19. TCRdb reanalysed the PCR reads using MiXCR and keeps one entry per CDR3 protein. The sample has around 22,000 distinct CDR3 sequences, about 33% seen once. These receptors lack a known antigen. The sample comprised cultured CD4+ T cells from blood. These receptors were obtained from a human donor with COVID-19. Both conserved end residues are part of each CDR3. D genes are given only for firm matches. Size values are once, few and many counts, or a class for expanded clones, and some rows have none.

J	D	V	size	DNA	CDR3
TRBJ1-2	NA	TRBV20-1	NA	TGCAGTGCTACCGACAGCCAATATGGCTACACCTTC	CSATDSQYGYTF
TRBJ1-5	TRBD1	TRBV2	medium-sized	TGTGCCAGCAGTGTAGGGGGCCAGCCCCAGCATTTT	CASSVGGQPQHF
TRBJ2-3	NA	TRBV12-3/TRBV12-4	NA	TGTGCCAGCAGCTCGGACAGAACTAGCACAGATACGCAGTATTTT	CASSSDRTSTDTQYF
TRBJ2-3	TRBD2	TRBV20-1	NA	TGCAGTGCTAGGAGGGGAGCCCCGGGACTAGCGGGGGGTCCCGGGGATACGCAGTATTTT	CSARRGAPGLAGGPGDTQYF
TRBJ2-3	NA	TRBV5-1	few	TGCGCCAGCAGCTTGTCCGCGGATTTTATCACAGATACGCAGTATTTT	CASSLSADFITDTQYF
TRBJ1-3	NA	TRBV11-3	few	TGTGCCAGCAGCTTATCCCATGGCTCTGGAAACACCATATATTTT	CASSLSHGSGNTIYF
TRBJ1-3	NA	TRBV7-2	NA	TGTGCCAGCAGCTTAGCGGACACTGAATCTGGAAACACCATATATTTT	CASSLADTESGNTIYF
TRBJ2-7	TRBD2	TRBV27	NA	TGTGCCAGCAGTGGACGGACTAGCGGGGGAGATATACAGTACTTC	CASSGRTSGGDIQYF
TRBJ2-7	NA	TRBV6-2/TRBV6-3	NA	TGTGCCAGCACCCGAGGGGGTTACGGGACGGTCGGGGAGCAGTACTTC	CASTRGGYGTVGEQYF
TRBJ2-6	NA	TRBV7-9	NA	TGTGCCAGCAGCTTAGTTGGGAGACGAATCTCTGGGGCCAACGTCCTGACTTTC	CASSLVGRRISGANVLTF
TRBJ2-7	TRBD1	TRBV6-2/TRBV6-3	NA	TGTGCCAGCAGTACTGGGACAGGGGTAAAAGTCTACGAGCAGTACTTC	CASSTGTGVKVYEQYF
TRBJ2-5	TRBD2	TRBV6-5	NA	TGTGCCAGCAGTTACTCTTCTAGCGGGGCGCAAGAGACCCAGTACTTC	CASSYSSSGAQETQYF
TRBJ2-7	NA	TRBV28	few	TGTGCCAGCAGTTTCGTAGGGGCCTACGAGCAGTACTTC	CASSFVGAYEQYF
TRBJ1-2	NA	TRBV6-1	few	TGTGCCAGCTCTCAGACCCGGGTCGTCTATGGCTACACCTTC	CASSQTRVVYGYTF
TRBJ2-3	TRBD2	TRBV19	few	TGTGCCAGTAGTAAACTAGCGGGGGACGTCTCAGATACGCAGTATTTT	CASSKLAGDVSDTQYF
TRBJ1-1	NA	TRBV20-1	NA	TGCAGTGCTGATGAGGGTGGGGGGGACACTGAAGCTTTCTTT	CSADEGGGDTEAFF